The 22 T cell receptor beta chains given below trace back to one sample, sequenced in a study of blood T cell repertoires in COVID-19 (dated by TCRdb to the early 2020s). Library prep was done by the immunoSEQ multiplex PCR assay. As stored in TCRdb, this immuneACCESS dataset retains in-frame rearrangements with V and J assigned. A fraction of the clones does not appear; measured against another copy, unresolved V genes explain less than half of the discrepancy, and the remainder lacks a known reason. A total of around 310,000 clones appear in this sample, approximately 90% of them only once. The top ten clones comprise about 3.9% of the sample. The sequenced sample was peripheral blood. Receptors originate from a woman between 45 and 65 years old with active or convalescent COVID-19.

This rearrangement joins TRBV6-2 or TRBV6-3 to TRBJ1-6, with D unresolved. The CDR3 covers 12 residues. The V gene's germline CDR1 is MNHEY and CDR2 SVGEGT. Trimming took off 3 bases at V and 9 bases at J, with 6 bases between the two ends. The CDR3 DNA sequence: TGTGCCAGCAGTTATGGCCGTTCACCCCTCCACTTT. It yields the protein CASSYGRSPLHF.

The chain joins TRBV3-1 (or the pseudogene TRBV3-2) to TRBJ2-3, with 7 bases aligning to TRBD2. This CDR3 is 12 amino acids long. J was trimmed by 11 bases and V by 1 base; bases with no gene match: 3. Germline-derived CDR1 and CDR2 are LGHDT and YNNKEL (reference sequence). The CDR3 is CASSQGTRLQYF. The CDR3 nucleotides read TGTGCCAGCAGCCAAGGGACTAGATTGCAGTATTTT.

The genes are TRBV10-3 and TRBJ2-3; perhaps TRBD1 as D (5 bases). Germline CDR1 ENHRY, CDR2 SYGVKD. CDR3 length: 18 amino acids. The germline V and J ends were trimmed by 0 bases and 1 base, with 17 bases remaining between them. Here the CDR3 DNA reads TGTGCCATCAGTGAGTCGAGCCGTGACAGACGACGCACAGATACGCAGTATTTT. It specifies CAISESSRDRRRTDTQYF.

The chain links TRBV5-5 to TRBJ2-5; D is undetermined. The CDR3 length is 13 residues. Trimming cost V 6 bases and J 0 bases, with 9 bases left between them. Germline V CDR1 and CDR2: SGHKS, YYEKEE (reference sequence). The CDR3 reads CASNLDHQETQYF. The CDR3 coding sequence is TGTGCCAGCAACCTAGATCACCAAGAGACCCAGTACTTC.

V is TRBV28 and J is TRBJ2-6; D possibly corresponds to TRBD1 (6 bases). Germline V lookup: CDR1 MDHEN, CDR2 SYDVKM. Deletions cut 7 bases from V and 0 bases from J, with 13 bases between. There are 16 residues in the CDR3. The CDR3 DNA reads TGTGCCAGCACTGGACAGCCTGGCTCTGGGGCCAACGTCCTGACTTTC. Translated: CASTGQPGSGANVLTF.

Here the CDR3 DNA reads TGTGCCAGCAGCCTTACAGGGGGGGAAGCTTTCTTT. Translation gives CASSLTGGEAFF. This sequence joins TRBV5-4 and TRBJ1-1; 8 bases agree with TRBD1. The CDR3 extends over 12 amino acids. CDR1 is SGHNT, CDR2 YYREEE, per germline (reference sequence). The ends lost 4 bases at V and 8 bases at J; junction bases unmatched: 4.

The chain combines TRBV18 with TRBJ2-3; TRBD1 matches 9 bases. With V trimmed by 3 bases and J by 2 bases, 6 bases remained unmatched. Germline loops: CDR1 KGHSH, CDR2 LQKENI. This CDR3 region has 16 residues. The CDR3 protein is CASSPPGQGYTDTQYF. The DNA of the CDR3 is TGTGCCAGCTCACCGCCGGGACAGGGCTACACAGATACGCAGTATTTT.

This chain links TRBV4-2 with TRBJ2-7; TRBD2 aligns across 11 bases. The CDR3 runs to 16 residues. V lost 5 bases and J lost 6; bases outside the gene matches: 12. Looked up from germline, CDR1 is LGHNA and CDR2 is YNFKEQ. CDR3 residues: CASSSELAGGYGEQYF. For the CDR3, the DNA is TGTGCCAGCAGCTCGGAGCTAGCGGGAGGTTATGGCGAGCAGTACTTC.

The V and J genes are TRBV4-2 and TRBJ2-1, with 9 positions matching TRBD2. V lost 4 bases, J lost 5 bases, and 6 bases stayed unmatched. CDR1 is LGHNA and CDR2 is YNFKEQ in the germline V gene. CDR3 size: 15 residues. CDR3 sequence (DNA): TGTGCCAGCAGCCGCGCCGGGACTAGCAACAATGAGCAGTTCTTC. As protein: CASSRAGTSNNEQFF.

The chain carries TRBV19 and TRBJ2-3; 8 bases align to TRBD1. Germline CDR1 is LNHDA and CDR2 is SQIVND (reference sequence). Losses at the gene ends were 2 bases for V and 4 bases for J; bases not matched to a gene: 2. CDR3 length equals 14 residues. The CDR3 sequence is CASSIRQGPDTQYF. The CDR3 bases are TGTGCCAGTAGTATAAGACAGGGGCCAGATACGCAGTATTTT.

Comment on this clone: With only one base between it and a far larger clone, this is likely a read error. The chain recombines TRBV6-5 with TRBJ2-7, with TRBD1 matching 7 bases. CDR1 and CDR2 from the germline V gene are MNHEY and SVGAGI. Unmatched junction bases numbered 7, after V lost 8 bases and J lost 0 bases. The CDR3 length is 14 residues. The CDR3 sequence: CASCWTGDSYEQYF. As DNA, the CDR3 is TGTGCCAGCTGCTGGACAGGCGACTCCTACGAGCAGTACTTC.

This clone was found once. The chain recombines TRBV12-3 or TRBV12-4 with TRBJ2-1; no reliable D call. The CDR3 consists of 11 residues. The V end was cut by 4 bases, the J end by 8 bases, with 6 bases between. The CDR3, as DNA: TGTGCCAGCAGTTCGCGCGATGAGCAGTTCTTC. Protein product: CASSSRDEQFF.

The rearrangement joins TRBV6-6 to TRBJ1-2; maybe TRBD1 (5 bases). Germline lookup yields CDR1 MNHNY and CDR2 SVGAGI (reference sequence). The CDR3 totals 15 residues. V was cut by 5 bases and J by 2 bases, with 15 bases left in between. The CDR3 DNA is TGTGCCAGCAGTACTCGGGGGGATCACAACTATGGCTACACCTTC. This encodes CASSTRGDHNYGYTF.

The V and J genes are TRBV7-9 and TRBJ1-2; possible D gene TRBD1, 5 bases. Germline CDR1 reads SEHNR; CDR2 reads FQNEAQ (reference sequence). Trimming left V 6 bases short and J 2 bases short, with 10 bases between. The CDR3 is 13 amino acids. DNA of the CDR3: TGTGCCAGCAGATCGGGGGGAAACTATGGCTACACCTTC. Translation: CASRSGGNYGYTF. The entire variable domain, with the rest obtained from reference TRBV7-9 and TRBJ1-2, is as follows: DTGVSQNPRHKITKRGQNVTFRCDPISEHNRLYWYRQTLGQGPEFLTYFQNEAQLEKSRLLSDRFSAERPKGSFSTLEIQRTEQGDSAMYLCASRSGGNYGYTFGSGTRLTVV.

This clone was counted ten times or more. The chain links TRBV11-2 to TRBJ2-7, with 7 bases aligning to TRBD1. The CDR3 runs to 16 residues. V lost 5 bases and J lost 5; bases outside the gene matches: 15. CDR1 and CDR2 (germline): SGHAT, FQNNGV. The CDR3 nucleotides are TGTGCCAGCAGCAATTCCCTTGGACAGGTAGGCAACGAGCAGTACTTC. Translated, it gives CASSNSLGQVGNEQYF.

The chain couples TRBV7-9 to TRBJ2-2; unclear D gene. Per germline, CDR1 SEHNR and CDR2 FQNEAQ (reference sequence). This CDR3 contains 15 residues. Trimming cost V 1 base and J 0 bases, with 6 bases left between them. This CDR3 reads CASSLGLTNTGELFF. Written as DNA, the CDR3 is TGTGCCAGCAGCTTAGGACTTACGAACACCGGGGAGCTGTTTTTT. The whole variable domain, filled in from reference TRBV7-9 and TRBJ2-2, reads DTGVSQNPRHKITKRGQNVTFRCDPISEHNRLYWYRQTLGQGPEFLTYFQNEAQLEKSRLLSDRFSAERPKGSFSTLEIQRTEQGDSAMYLCASSLGLTNTGELFFGEGSRLTVL.

V usage is TRBV19 and J usage is TRBJ2-7; 10 bases are shared with TRBD2. Germline-derived CDR1 and CDR2 are LNHDA and SQIVND (reference sequence). The length of the CDR3 is 15 residues. V shed 5 bases and J 3 bases; nucleotides not matched to a gene: 7. This chain's CDR3 is CASSYIAGGGYEQYF. CDR3 coding DNA: TGTGCCAGTAGTTATATAGCGGGAGGTGGCTACGAGCAGTACTTC.

This clone was counted between two and nine times. V gene TRBV6-5 combines with J gene TRBJ2-6; D not certain. The CDR3 spans 15 residues. Germline V lookup: CDR1 MNHEY, CDR2 SVGAGI. V gave up 6 bases and J gave up 0 bases, with 9 bases separating them. For the CDR3, the DNA is TGTGCCAGCAGGCAGGCCAGCTCTGGGGCCAACGTCCTGACTTTC. Residues: CASRQASSGANVLTF.

This clone was observed a few times. This chain links TRBV12-3 or TRBV12-4 with TRBJ1-6; the D gene is possibly TRBD1 (6 bases). This CDR3 spans 13 amino acids. V was shortened by 4 bases and J by 6 bases, with 7 bases between the two germline ends. In DNA form, the CDR3 reads TGTGCCAGCAGTTGGACAGTTAATTCACCCCTCCACTTT. Protein sequence: CASSWTVNSPLHF.

The V call is TRBV9, the J call TRBJ2-1; D might be TRBD2 (6 bases). Between the trimmed V and J ends, which lost 4 bases and 0 bases, there was a span of 14 bases. From germline, CDR1 is SGDLS and CDR2 YYNGEE. The CDR3 is 16 amino acids. The CDR3 DNA reads as TGTGCCAGCAGCATAGGGACTGTCCTCTCCTACAATGAGCAGTTCTTC. Encoded protein: CASSIGTVLSYNEQFF.

In its sample, this clone was seen a few times. The J gene is TRBJ1-2, the V gene TRBV5-1, with 8 nucleotides matching TRBD1. CDR1 and CDR2 from the germline V gene are SGHRS and YFSETQ. The CDR3 has 16 amino acids. V shed 2 bases and J 1 base; nucleotides not matched to a gene: 7. CDR3 DNA: TGCGCCAGCAGCTTCCAGGGGGCGGCGAATAACTATGGCTACACCTTC. It yields the protein CASSFQGAANNYGYTF.

The rearrangement uses TRBV5-1 and TRBJ1-4; no firm D call. In germline, CDR1 is SGHRS, CDR2 YFSETQ. The CDR3 consists of 13 residues. V lost 0 bases, J lost 7 bases, and 7 bases lay in between. The CDR3 DNA sequence: TGCGCCAGCAGCTTGGGCGGCTTTGAAAAACTGTTTTTT. Translated, it gives CASSLGGFEKLFF.